Listed here is a single T cell receptor beta chain. The data were taken from a study of blood T cell repertoires in COVID-19. Sequencing was performed with immunoSEQ multiplex PCR; in TCRdb, only in-frame clones are kept and a portion is missing. The sample records a few hundred thousand clones, roughly nine tenths being singletons. Sequencing was performed on PBMCs or T cells enriched from blood (not recorded which). The sequence came from a man in his late teens or twenties who had recovered from COVID-19.

The CDR3 DNA sequence: TGTGCCAGTAGATCAGGGCAGCCCCAGCATTTT. This translates into CASRSGQPQHF. V and J are TRBV19 and TRBJ1-5; a possible D gene is TRBD1 (5 bases). This CDR3 comprises 11 residues. The germline V gene has CDR1 LNHDA and CDR2 SQIVND (reference sequence). The V end lost 6 bases, the J end lost 7 bases, and 7 bases lay between the germline ends.